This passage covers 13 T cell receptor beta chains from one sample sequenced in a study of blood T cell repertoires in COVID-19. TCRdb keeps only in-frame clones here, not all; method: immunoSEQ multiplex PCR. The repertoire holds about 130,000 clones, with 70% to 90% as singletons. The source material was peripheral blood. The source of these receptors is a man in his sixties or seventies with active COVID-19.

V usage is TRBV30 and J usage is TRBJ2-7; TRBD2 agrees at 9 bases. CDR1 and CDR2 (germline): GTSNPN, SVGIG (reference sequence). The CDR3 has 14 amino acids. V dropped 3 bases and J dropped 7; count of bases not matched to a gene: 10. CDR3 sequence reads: CAWRRLAAMREQYF. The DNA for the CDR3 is TGTGCCTGGAGGAGACTAGCGGCGATGCGTGAGCAGTACTTC.

CDR3 region: CASSFLPMDGVSQPQHF. For the CDR3, the DNA is TGTGCCAGCAGCTTCCTTCCGATGGACGGGGTGAGTCAGCCCCAGCATTTT. The rearrangement links TRBV5-5 to TRBJ1-5; D remains ambiguous. CDR3 length equals 17 residues. Germline assignment: CDR1 SGHKS and CDR2 YYEKEE (reference sequence). V shed 2 bases and J shed 6 bases, with 21 bases lying between them.

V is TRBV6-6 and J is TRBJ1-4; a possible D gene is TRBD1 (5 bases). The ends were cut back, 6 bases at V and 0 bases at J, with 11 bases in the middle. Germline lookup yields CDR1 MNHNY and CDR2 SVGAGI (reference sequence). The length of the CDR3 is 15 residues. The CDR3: CASRLDSATNEKLFF. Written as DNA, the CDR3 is TGTGCCAGCAGGCTTGACAGCGCAACTAATGAAAAACTGTTTTTT.

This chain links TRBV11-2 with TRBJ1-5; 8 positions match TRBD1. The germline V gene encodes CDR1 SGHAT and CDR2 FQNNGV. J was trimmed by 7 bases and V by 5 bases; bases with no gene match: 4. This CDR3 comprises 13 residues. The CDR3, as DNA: TGTGCCAGCAGCAGAGACAGGGGCCAGCCCCAGCATTTT. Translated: CASSRDRGQPQHF. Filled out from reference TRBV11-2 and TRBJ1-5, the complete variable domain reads EAGVAQSPRYKIIEKRQSVAFWCNPISGHATLYWYQQILGQGPKLLIQFQNNGVVDDSQLPKDRFSAERLKGVDSTLKIQPAKLEDSAVYLCASSRDRGQPQHFGDGTRLSIL.

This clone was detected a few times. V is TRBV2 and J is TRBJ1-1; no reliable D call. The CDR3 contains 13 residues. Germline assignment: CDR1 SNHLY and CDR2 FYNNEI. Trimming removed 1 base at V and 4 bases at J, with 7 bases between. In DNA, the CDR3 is TGTGCCAGCAGTGAAGGGAGGGCCACTGAAGCTTTCTTT. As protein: CASSEGRATEAFF. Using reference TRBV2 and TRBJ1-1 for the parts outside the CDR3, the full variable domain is EPEVTQTPSHQVTQMGQEVILRCVPISNHLYFYWYRQILGQKVEFLVSFYNNEISEKSEIFDDQFSVERPDGSNFTLKIRSTKLEDSAMYFCASSEGRATEAFFGQGTRLTVV.

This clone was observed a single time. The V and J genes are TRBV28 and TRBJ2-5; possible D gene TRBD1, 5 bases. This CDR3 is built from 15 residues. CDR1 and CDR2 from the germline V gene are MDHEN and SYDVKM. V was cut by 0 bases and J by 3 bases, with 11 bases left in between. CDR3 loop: CASSLWSAGKETQYF. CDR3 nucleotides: TGTGCCAGCAGTTTATGGTCTGCAGGGAAAGAGACCCAGTACTTC. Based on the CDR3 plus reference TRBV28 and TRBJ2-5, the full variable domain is DVKVTQSSRYLVKRTGEKVFLECVQDMDHENMFWYRQDPGLGLRLIYFSYDVKMKEKGDIPEGYSVSREKKERFSLILESASTNQTSMYLCASSLWSAGKETQYFGPGTRLLVL.

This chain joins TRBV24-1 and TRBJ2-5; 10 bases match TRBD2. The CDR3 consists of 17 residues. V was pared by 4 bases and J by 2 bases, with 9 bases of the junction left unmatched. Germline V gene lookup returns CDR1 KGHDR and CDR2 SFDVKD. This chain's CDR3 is CATSETRTSGYQETQYF. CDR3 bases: TGTGCCACCAGTGAGACTAGGACTAGCGGTTATCAAGAGACCCAGTACTTC.

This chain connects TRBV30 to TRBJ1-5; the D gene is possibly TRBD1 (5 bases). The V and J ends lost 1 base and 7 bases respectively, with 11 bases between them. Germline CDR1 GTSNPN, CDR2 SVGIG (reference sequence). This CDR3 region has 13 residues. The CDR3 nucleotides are TGTGCCTGGAGTGGTGGGTGGGGCCAGCCCCAGCATTTT. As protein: CAWSGGWGQPQHF.

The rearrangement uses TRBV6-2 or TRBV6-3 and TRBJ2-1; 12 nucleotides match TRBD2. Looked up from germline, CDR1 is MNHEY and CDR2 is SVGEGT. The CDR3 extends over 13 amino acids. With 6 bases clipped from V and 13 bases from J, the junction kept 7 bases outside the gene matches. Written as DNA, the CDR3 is TGTGCCAGCAGCCTCGGACTAGCGGGAAGACAGTTCTTC. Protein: CASSLGLAGRQFF.

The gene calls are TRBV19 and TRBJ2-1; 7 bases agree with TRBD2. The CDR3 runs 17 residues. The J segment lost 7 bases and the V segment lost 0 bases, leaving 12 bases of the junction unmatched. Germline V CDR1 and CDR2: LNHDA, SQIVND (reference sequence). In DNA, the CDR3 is TGTGCCAGTAGTATAGATCTGGGGCGGGAGTGGACGAATGAGCAGTTCTTC. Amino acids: CASSIDLGREWTNEQFF.

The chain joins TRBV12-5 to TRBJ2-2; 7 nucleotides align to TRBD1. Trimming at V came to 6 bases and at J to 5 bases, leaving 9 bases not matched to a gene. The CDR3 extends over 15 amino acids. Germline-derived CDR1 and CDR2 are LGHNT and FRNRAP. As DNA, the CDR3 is TGTGCTAGTGGGAATCGGGACAGTAAGACCGGGGAGCTGTTTTTT. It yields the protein CASGNRDSKTGELFF.

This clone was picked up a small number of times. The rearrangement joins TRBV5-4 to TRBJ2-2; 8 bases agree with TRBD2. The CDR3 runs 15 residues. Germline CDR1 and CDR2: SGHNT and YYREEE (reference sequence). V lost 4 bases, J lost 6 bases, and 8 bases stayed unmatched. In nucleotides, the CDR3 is TGTGCCAGCAGCGCGTCCGGGAGGGAGGCCGGGGAGCTGTTTTTT. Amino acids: CASSASGREAGELFF.

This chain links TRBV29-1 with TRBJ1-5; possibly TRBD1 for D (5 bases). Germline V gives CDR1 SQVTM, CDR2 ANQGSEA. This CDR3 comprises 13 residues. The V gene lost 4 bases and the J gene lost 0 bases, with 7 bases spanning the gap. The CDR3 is CSVAQASNQPQHF. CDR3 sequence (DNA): TGCAGCGTTGCACAGGCTAGCAATCAGCCCCAGCATTTT.